This T cell receptor beta chain was documented in a study of T cell responses to AZD1222 COVID-19 vaccine. The assay was immunoSEQ multiplex PCR, and TCRdb's table has in-frame clones only and misses some. The table has around 180,000 clones, around 88% seen once; the top ten hold roughly 0.5%. Details on this clone: The antigen is undetermined.

Study conclusions and caveats: The span of vaccine-associated CD4 TCRs extended across spike, with dominance at 160-218 and 743-854. Of spike-specific TCRs, nearly half reportedly target regions left unmutated in variants. Spike-specific TCR breadth and depth rose after two AZD1222 doses. Most donors were white British and more were female, and clonal diversity was possibly underestimated.

Deletions cut 7 bases from V and 1 base from J, with 10 bases between. The CDR3 length is 12 residues. The germline gives CDR1 SQVTM, CDR2 ANQGSEA. The gene calls are TRBV29-1 and TRBJ1-1; D is undetermined. Sequences were derived from peripheral blood, sampled on day 0 of AZD1222 vaccination. The sequence came from an adult in good health. For the CDR3, the DNA is TGCAGCGCGCATCTGGGGAACACTGAAGCTTTCTTT. Protein sequence: CSAHLGNTEAFF.